The source of this TCR beta chain is a study of T cell repertoires in cytomegalovirus infection. Study overall: Shared public TCR beta signatures pointed to both CMV infection and a matching HLA type.

TCRdb passed the reads through MiXCR, listing each CDR3 protein once. There are about 260,000 distinct CDR3 sequences in the sample; roughly 9.1% occur only once, and roughly 16% lies in the top ten. This clonotype was found many times. This CDR3 is 17 amino acids long. J gave up 2 bases and V 6 bases, and 14 bases lay outside the gene matches. Per the germline V gene, CDR1 is DFQATT and CDR2 is SNEGSKA (reference sequence). The origin of this receptor is a human donor in good health (CMV status not recorded). Some clones in this sample may be carry-over from other donors' samples. Sequences were obtained from PBMCs. The rearrangement links TRBV20-1 to TRBJ1-1, with TRBD1 matching 11 bases. The DNA of the CDR3 is TGCAGTGCCGAGGGTAAGGGACAGGGGGTTTTCAACACTGAAGCTTTCTTT. As protein: CSAEGKGQGVFNTEAFF.